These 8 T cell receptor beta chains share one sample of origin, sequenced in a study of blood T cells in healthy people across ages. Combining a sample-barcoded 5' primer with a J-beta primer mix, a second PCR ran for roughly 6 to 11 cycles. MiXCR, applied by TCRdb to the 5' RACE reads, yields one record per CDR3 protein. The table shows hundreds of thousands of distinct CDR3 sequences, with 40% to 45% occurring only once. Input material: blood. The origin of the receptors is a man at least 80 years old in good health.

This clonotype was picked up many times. The CDR3 spells CASSLNSNYGYTF. DNA of the CDR3: TGCGCCAGCAGCTTGAATTCTAACTATGGCTACACCTTC. The rearrangement joins TRBV5-1 to TRBJ1-2; the D is unclear. CDR1 SGHRS and CDR2 YFSETQ come from the germline V gene. Trimming cost V 1 base and J 0 bases, with 4 bases left between them. The CDR3 loop spans 13 amino acids.

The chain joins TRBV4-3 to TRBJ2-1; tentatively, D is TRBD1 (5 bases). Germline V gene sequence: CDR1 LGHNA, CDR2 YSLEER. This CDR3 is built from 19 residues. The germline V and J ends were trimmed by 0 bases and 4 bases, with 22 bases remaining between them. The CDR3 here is CASSQEAQGLLVAYNEQFF. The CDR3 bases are TGCGCCAGCAGCCAAGAGGCGCAGGGATTGCTGGTGGCTTACAATGAGCAGTTCTTC.

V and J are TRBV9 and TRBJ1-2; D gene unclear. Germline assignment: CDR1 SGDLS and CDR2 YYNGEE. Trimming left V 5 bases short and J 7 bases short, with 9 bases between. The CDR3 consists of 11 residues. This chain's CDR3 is CASRNTVGYTF. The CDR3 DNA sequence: TGTGCCAGCAGGAACACAGTTGGCTACACCTTC.

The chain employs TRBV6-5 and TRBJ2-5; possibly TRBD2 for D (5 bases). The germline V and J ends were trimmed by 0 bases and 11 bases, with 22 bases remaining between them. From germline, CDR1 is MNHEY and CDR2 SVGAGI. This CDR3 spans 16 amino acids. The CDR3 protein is CASSYSGGRGHGEQYF. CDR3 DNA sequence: TGTGCCAGCAGTTACTCGGGTGGGAGAGGCCACGGAGAGCAGTACTTC.

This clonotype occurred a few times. The CDR3, as DNA: TGTGCCACCCAGGACAGCAATCAGCCCCAGCATTTT. Protein sequence: CATQDSNQPQHF. The rearrangement joins TRBV24-1 to TRBJ1-5; D is ambiguous. The CDR3 spans 12 residues. Per germline, CDR1 KGHDR and CDR2 SFDVKD. V lost 9 bases and J 1 base, leaving 6 bases between the germline ends.

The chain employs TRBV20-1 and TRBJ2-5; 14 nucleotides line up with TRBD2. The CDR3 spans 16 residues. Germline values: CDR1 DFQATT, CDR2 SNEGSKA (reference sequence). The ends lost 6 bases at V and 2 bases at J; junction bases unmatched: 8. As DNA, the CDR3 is TGCAGTGCGGGACTAGCGGGGGCGGGTAGACAAGAGACCCAGTACTTC. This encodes CSAGLAGAGRQETQYF.

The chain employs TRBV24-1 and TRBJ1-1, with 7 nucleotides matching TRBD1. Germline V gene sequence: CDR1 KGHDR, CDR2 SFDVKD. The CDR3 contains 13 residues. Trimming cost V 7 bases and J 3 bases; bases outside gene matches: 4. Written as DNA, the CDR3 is TGTGCCACCAGCTCGACAGGGCACACTGAAGCTTTCTTT. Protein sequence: CATSSTGHTEAFF.

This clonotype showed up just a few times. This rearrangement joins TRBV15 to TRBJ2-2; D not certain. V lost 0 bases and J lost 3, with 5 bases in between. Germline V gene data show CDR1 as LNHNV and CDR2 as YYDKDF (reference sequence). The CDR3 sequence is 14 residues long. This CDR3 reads CATSRDRDTGELFF. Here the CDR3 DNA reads TGTGCCACCAGCAGAGATCGGGACACCGGGGAGCTGTTTTTT.